Below are 2 T cell receptor beta chains sequenced from a single sample in a study of T cell changes during pregnancy in multiple sclerosis. Method: immunoSEQ multiplex PCR; TCRdb's copy keeps in-frame clones and lacks some. The data hold tens of thousands of clones, with 85% to 95% observed a single time. This sample comprised CD8+ T cells from peripheral blood mononuclear cells, obtained in the first trimester of pregnancy. The receptors originated from a female donor with multiple sclerosis, enrolled in a pregnancy study.

The table lists this clone with a count of one. V is TRBV5-8 and J is TRBJ2-7, with 7 bases that match TRBD1. From germline, CDR1 is SGHTS and CDR2 YDEGEE. The CDR3 extends over 12 amino acids. The V and J ends lost 2 bases and 6 bases, in that order; junction bases with no gene match: 2. This CDR3 reads CASSFDRVEQYF. The CDR3 nucleotides are TGTGCCAGCAGCTTCGACAGGGTCGAGCAGTACTTC.

V gene TRBV11-2 combines with J gene TRBJ1-3, with a weak D call TRBD1 (5 bases). This CDR3 spans 16 amino acids. Germline lookup yields CDR1 SGHAT and CDR2 FQNNGV. V was trimmed by 1 base and J by 0 bases, leaving 10 bases between them. This CDR3 reads CASSLGRVDSGNTIYF. Here the CDR3 DNA reads TGTGCCAGCAGCTTAGGCAGGGTCGACTCTGGAAACACCATATATTTT.